Shown below are 5 T cell receptor beta chains from a single sample sequenced in a study of read filtering for tumor transcriptome and immune sequencing. This library used roughly 400 ng RNA and molecular barcoded adaptors spanning alpha/delta and beta/gamma chains. TCRdb redid the calling of the reads with MiXCR, one entry per CDR3 protein. The repertoire holds more than 30,000 distinct CDR3 sequences, with roughly 13% as singletons. The specimen was a population of CD138-negative cells sorted from bone marrow. Every receptor here comes from a donor aged 40 or older with multiple myeloma.

This clonotype was detected ten times or more. This chain links TRBV4-2 with TRBJ2-1; D might be TRBD2 (6 bases). V lost 4 bases and J lost 4, with 11 bases in between. Germline V gives CDR1 LGHNA, CDR2 YNFKEQ. There are 14 residues in the CDR3. The chain's CDR3 is CASSPGGIYNEQFF. The CDR3 DNA follows: TGTGCCAGCAGCCCCGGGGGTATTTACAATGAGCAGTTCTTC.

The V and J genes are TRBV11-1 and TRBJ2-2, with 10 bases identical to TRBD2. This CDR3 comprises 15 residues. Germline CDR1 SGHAT, CDR2 FQDESV (reference sequence). The V gene end was trimmed by 5 bases and the J gene end by 6 bases; junction bases not matched to a gene: 6. The CDR3 bases are TGTGCCAGCAGCCAGCTTCTAGCGGGAGCCGGGGAGCTGTTTTTT. Its translation: CASSQLLAGAGELFF.

V gene TRBV27 combines with J gene TRBJ1-6; D remains ambiguous. Deletions cut 1 base from V and 8 bases from J, with 18 bases between. This CDR3 has 17 residues. CDR1 is MNHEY and CDR2 is SMNVEV in the germline V gene (reference sequence). This chain's CDR3 is CASSLLGRWAKDSPLHF. The CDR3, as DNA: TGTGCCAGCAGTTTATTAGGCAGGTGGGCGAAAGATTCACCCCTCCACTTT.

J is TRBJ2-2 and V is TRBV6-2 or TRBV6-3; D call uncertain. CDR1 is MNHEY and CDR2 is SVGEGT in the germline V gene. Trimming pared 5 bases from V and 4 bases from J, leaving 17 bases between. The CDR3 length is 16 residues. The CDR3 loop is CASSVVTLRITGELFF. The CDR3 bases are TGTGCCAGCAGTGTCGTCACCCTCCGTATCACCGGGGAGCTGTTTTTT.

This clonotype occurred many times. The chain couples TRBV20-1 to TRBJ2-3; 11 nucleotides match TRBD2. Germline CDR1 reads DFQATT; CDR2 reads SNEGSKA (reference sequence). The CDR3 has 16 amino acids. V shed 4 bases, J shed 9 bases, and the junction held 15 bases outside the gene matches. The CDR3 is CSATVGTSGPRGTQYF. Written as DNA, the CDR3 is TGCAGTGCTACGGTCGGGACTAGCGGACCGAGGGGGACGCAGTATTTT.